This is a list of T cell receptor beta chains from one sample in a study of OX40 agonist ivuxolimab in advanced cancers. The method was immunoSEQ multiplex PCR; TCRdb's version includes in-frame clones alone and lacks a portion of them. The repertoire holds over 20,000 clones, approximately 81% seen once, with roughly 14% in the top ten. This specimen was CD4+ or CD8+ T cells sorted from blood, taken in a trial of the OX40 agonist ivuxolimab. These receptors came from an adult with an advanced solid tumor such as melanoma, head and neck, liver or kidney cancer. The CDR3 runs from the conserved cysteine through the conserved F or W. A D gene is named only where the DNA matches it firmly. Where a row states a size, it is once, few, many or the class of an expanded clone; other rows omit it.

J,size,D,V,DNA,CDR3
TRBJ2-7,NA,TRBD1,TRBV6-5,TGTGCCAGCAGTTCCCGGGACAGGATGTACGAGCAGTACTTC,CASSSRDRMYEQYF
TRBJ2-7,NA,TRBD1,TRBV7-2,TGTGCCAGCAGCCCCGGACAGGGGGCCTACGAGCAGTACTTC,CASSPGQGAYEQYF
TRBJ1-4,few,NA,TRBV7-2,TGTGCCAGCAGCTTAGAAGTCAGGATTAATGAAAAACTGTTTTTT,CASSLEVRINEKLFF
TRBJ2-2,NA,TRBD1,TRBV15,TGTGCCACCAGCGACCACGGGACAGATCCGAACACCGGGGAGCTGTTTTTT,CATSDHGTDPNTGELFF
TRBJ2-7,NA,TRBD1,TRBV11-2,TGTGCCAGCAGCCCGCCCCTTGACAGGGGCGGACTCTACGAGCAGTACTTC,CASSPPLDRGGLYEQYF
TRBJ1-5,NA,NA,TRBV7-9,TGTGCCAGCAGCTTGGAGGGACAGCCCCAGCATTTT,CASSLEGQPQHF
TRBJ2-1,NA,NA,TRBV7-6,TGTGCCAGCAGCTTAGAGGACCGGAATGAGCAGTTCTTC,CASSLEDRNEQFF
TRBJ2-2,once,TRBD1,TRBV4-1,TGCGCCAGCAGCTGGATTACAGGGGTGCGCACCGGGGAGCTGTTTTTT,CASSWITGVRTGELFF
TRBJ1-1,NA,TRBD1,TRBV14,TGTGCCAGCAGCCAAGATTGGACAGGGGAGGTGTACACTGAAGCTTTCTTT,CASSQDWTGEVYTEAFF
TRBJ1-5,NA,TRBD1,TRBV15,TGTGCCACCGGTACAGGGGCGATTCCCCAGCATTTT,CATGTGAIPQHF